Reported below is one TCR beta chain. What antigen it recognizes has not been identified. No base quality values were provided; no much bigger clone lies one nucleotide off. For sequencing of the TCRbeta CDR3 region, genomic DNA was extracted from the sorted cells. The immunoSEQ Assay was used for sequencing of TCRbeta CDR3 regions. As stored in TCRdb, this immuneACCESS dataset retains in-frame rearrangements with V and J assigned. A fraction of the clones does not appear; measured against another copy, unresolved V genes explain less than half of the discrepancy, and the remainder lacks a known reason. Here the sample has about 72,000 clones; under 95% occur a single time. 5% to 6.5% of the sample rests with the top ten. These data are taken from a study of OX40 agonist ivuxolimab in advanced cancers. Study-wide context: Ivuxolimab was an agonistic, fully human IgG2 monoclonal antibody directed against OX40 (CD134), a costimulatory receptor. Intravenous ivuxolimab was administered to patients every 2 weeks at six dose levels: 0.01, 0.1, 0.3, 1.5, 3 and 10 mg/kg. Of the roughly 51 patients in dose escalation, about 20 had hepatocellular carcinoma, around 15 had melanoma, 9 had renal cell carcinoma and 9 had head and neck cancer. A male proportion of roughly 80% and a mean age of approximately 60 years, ranging from 23 to 79, were recorded for the dose-escalation cohort. Prior anti-PD-1, anti-PD-L1 or anti-CTLA-4 therapy was permitted, and checkpoint inhibitors had been received by 40% to 50% of dose-escalation patients. Partial responses were achieved by three dose-escalation patients, of whom one had hepatocellular carcinoma and two had cutaneous melanoma. Peripheral TCRbeta sequencing was intended to test whether TCR sequence diversity was altered and clonal T-cell expansion was caused by ivuxolimab. The monotherapy dose-escalation portion (N ≈ 55 patients) of the phase I ivuxolimab trial is reported in the paper.

Patients with a history of autoimmune disease or receiving systemic immunosuppression were excluded from the trial. Peripheral blood for TCR sequencing was collected from all dose cohorts at baseline, on cycle 4 day 1, and on cycle 7 day 1. The samples were drawn from a first-in-human, open-label, multicenter phase I dose-escalation trial of ivuxolimab. Adults with locally advanced or metastatic melanoma, renal cell carcinoma, hepatocellular carcinoma or head and neck squamous cell carcinoma were enrolled in the trial. Before TCR sequencing, CD4+ T cells and CD8+ T cells were sorted from peripheral blood as separate populations. What the authors observed across the whole study: Low levels of normalized T-cell clonal expansion were also shown by some nonresponding patients. In the 0.1-3.0 mg/kg groups, partial responders had among the lowest normalized peripheral clonal expansion, particularly in CD8+ T cells. After ivuxolimab, expanded clones were on average more numerous among CD8+ T cells than among CD4+ T cells. Antigen specificity was not determined for the clonally expanded peripheral T cells. At doses of 0.1 to 3.0 mg/kg, clonal expansion of both CD4+ and CD8+ blood T cells was observed from baseline to week 6.

At the junction V is shortened by 2 bases and J by 5 bases; bases outside the gene matches: 6. From cysteine to phenylalanine, the CDR3 is 15 amino acids long. CDR3 DNA is the only sequence kept; it has 45 bases, read in frame from the first base. CDR1 and CDR2 (SGHTA, FQGNSA) derive from the germline V gene. The clonotype originates from an adult with an advanced solid tumor such as melanoma, head and neck, liver or kidney cancer. The sequenced sample was CD4+ or CD8+ T cells sorted from blood, obtained in a trial of the OX40 agonist ivuxolimab. The rearrangement joined TRBV7-2 to TRBJ2-1, with 7 bases in between that match TRBD1. In nucleotides, the sequence is TGTGCCAGCAGCTTATTATTTACAGGGGACAATGAGCAGTTCTTC. The encoded protein is CASSLLFTGDNEQFF. The CDR3, completed at both ends by the reference TRBV7-2 and TRBJ2-1 genes, gives the full variable domain GAGVSQSPSNKVTEKGKDVELRCDPISGHTALYWYRQSLGQGLEFLIYFQGNSAPDKSGLPSDRFSAERTGGSVSTLTIQRTQQEDSAVYLCASSLLFTGDNEQFFGPGTRLTVL.